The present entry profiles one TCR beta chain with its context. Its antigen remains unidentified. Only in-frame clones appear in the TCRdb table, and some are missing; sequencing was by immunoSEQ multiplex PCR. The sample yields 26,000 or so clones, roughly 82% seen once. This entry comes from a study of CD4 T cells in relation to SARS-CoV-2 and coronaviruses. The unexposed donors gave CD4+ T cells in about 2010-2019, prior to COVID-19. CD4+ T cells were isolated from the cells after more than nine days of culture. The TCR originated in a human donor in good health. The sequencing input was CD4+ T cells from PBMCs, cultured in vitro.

The CDR3 is CASSFGLAGVYNEQFF. CDR3 nucleotide sequence: TGTGCCAGCAGCTTCGGACTAGCGGGAGTTTACAATGAGCAGTTCTTC. This sequence joins TRBV6-2 or TRBV6-3 and TRBJ2-1; TRBD2 agrees at 13 bases. Germline trimming cut 6 bases from V and 4 bases from J; bases unmatched to any gene: 6. The length of the CDR3 is 16 residues. Germline values: CDR1 MNHEY, CDR2 SVGEGT.